This entry lists 20 T cell receptor beta chains sequenced from one sample in a study of T-cell memory formation after mild COVID-19. TCRdb reprocessed the 5' RACE reads with MiXCR, giving one entry per CDR3 protein. This sample has 350,000 to 500,000 distinct CDR3 sequences, with roughly a quarter found just once. The sequenced sample was PBMCs or a T cell subset sorted from them (not recorded which). Receptor source: an adult woman who had mild COVID-19 (a few samples of this study predate the infection). Cell type and time point are not known.

V usage is TRBV18 and J usage is TRBJ2-1; weak D call: TRBD1 (5 bases). The germline gives CDR1 KGHSH, CDR2 LQKENI. V gave up 6 bases and J gave up 0 bases, with 12 bases separating them. The CDR3 is 15 residues long. The DNA for the CDR3 is TGTGCCAGCTCCTCATGGGGCAGCTCCTACAATGAGCAGTTCTTC. Its translation: CASSSWGSSYNEQFF.

This clonotype was recorded a few times. The chain carries TRBV7-9 and TRBJ2-1; 12 positions match TRBD2. Trimming took 4 bases from V and 7 from J; bases not matched to a gene: 5. Germline lookup yields CDR1 SEHNR and CDR2 FQNEAQ (reference sequence). This CDR3 is 15 amino acids long. CDR3 in amino acids: CASSYTTSGRNEQFF. DNA for the CDR3: TGTGCCAGCAGCTATACTACTAGCGGGAGGAATGAGCAGTTCTTC.

The chain links TRBV4-2 to TRBJ2-1; 7 nucleotides match TRBD2. CDR3 length equals 15 residues. The ends lost 3 bases at V and 4 bases at J; junction bases unmatched: 6. Germline loops: CDR1 LGHNA, CDR2 YNFKEQ. The CDR3 region is CASSHDGGSYNEQFF. DNA of the CDR3: TGTGCCAGCAGCCATGACGGGGGGTCTTACAATGAGCAGTTCTTC.

This clonotype was observed a few times. CDR3 in amino acids: CASSVGQPQHF. CDR3 nucleotides: TGTGCCAGCAGTGTGGGACAGCCCCAGCATTTT. This chain uses TRBV6-6 with TRBJ1-5; D is unresolved. In germline, CDR1 is MNHNY, CDR2 SVGAGI (reference sequence). The CDR3 totals 11 residues. The V end lost 5 bases, the J end lost 7 bases, and 6 bases lay between the germline ends.

This clonotype has only a few counts. The J gene is TRBJ1-5, the V gene TRBV7-2; 7 bases align to TRBD1. This CDR3 is built from 14 residues. CDR1 and CDR2 (germline): SGHTA, FQGNSA. J gave up 6 bases and V 5 bases, and 7 bases lay outside the gene matches. The CDR3 coding sequence is TGTGCCAGCAGCGATGACAGGGCCTTTCAGCCCCAGCATTTT. It is translated as CASSDDRAFQPQHF.

The chain links TRBV5-6 to TRBJ2-2, with D perhaps matching TRBD1 (5 bases). The CDR3 contains 13 residues. The ends were cut back, 4 bases at V and 7 bases at J, with 11 bases in the middle. The germline V gene encodes CDR1 SGHDT and CDR2 YYEEEE. This CDR3 is CASSLQGDGELFF. The CDR3 DNA reads as TGTGCCAGCAGCCTCCAGGGTGACGGGGAGCTGTTTTTT. The full variable domain, in which reference TRBV5-6 and TRBJ2-2 provide the parts outside the CDR3, is DAGVTQSPTHLIKTRGQQVTLRCSPKSGHDTVSWYQQALGQGPQFIFQYYEEEERQRGNFPDRFSGHQFPNYSSELNVNALLLGDSALYLCASSLQGDGELFFGEGSRLTVL.

V and J are TRBV7-3 and TRBJ2-3; 9 bases match TRBD2. Germline CDR1 and CDR2: SGHTA and FQGTGA. The CDR3 is 16 amino acids. Trimming removed 0 bases from V and 4 bases from J; junction bases left unmatched: 5. The CDR3 DNA reads TGTGCCAGCAGCTTAACCCCGGGACTAGCCCCAGATACGCAGTATTTT. It is translated as CASSLTPGLAPDTQYF. The variable domain in full, completed from reference TRBV7-3 and TRBJ2-3, reads GAGVSQTPSNKVTEKGKYVELRCDPISGHTALYWYRQSLGQGPEFLIYFQGTGAADDSGLPNDRFFAVRPEGSVSTLKIQRTERGDSAVYLCASSLTPGLAPDTQYFGPGTRLTVL.

The chain couples TRBV3-1 to TRBJ1-6; D unresolved. The CDR3 extends over 13 amino acids. Trimming removed 4 bases at V and 6 bases at J, with 7 bases between. The germline gives CDR1 LGHDT, CDR2 YNNKEL (reference sequence). The CDR3 coding sequence is TGTGCCAGCAGCCCGGAGATTAATTCACCCCTCCACTTT. Translation: CASSPEINSPLHF.

This clonotype was recorded a few times. The chain employs TRBV6-5 and TRBJ2-7; the match to TRBD2 covers 8 bases. CDR1 and CDR2 from the germline V gene are MNHEY and SVGAGI. V dropped 4 bases and J dropped 2; count of bases not matched to a gene: 4. The CDR3 contains 14 residues. CDR3 protein: CASSWTSSTYEQYF. CDR3 coding DNA: TGTGCCAGCAGTTGGACTAGCTCCACCTACGAGCAGTACTTC.

A few counts support this clonotype. The rearrangement links TRBV7-6 to TRBJ2-2, with 7 bases matching TRBD1. Per the germline V gene, CDR1 is SGHVS and CDR2 is FNYEAQ. CDR3 size: 14 residues. The ends lost 4 bases at V and 4 bases at J; junction bases unmatched: 3. The CDR3 DNA follows: TGTGCCAGCAGCTCCACAGGGGTCACCGGGGAGCTGTTTTTT. Its protein product is CASSSTGVTGELFF.

The table lists this clonotype with a few counts. The chain is built from TRBV6-6 and TRBJ2-7; 7 bases map to TRBD2. This CDR3 contains 15 residues. The V gene end was trimmed by 0 bases and the J gene end by 3 bases; junction bases not matched to a gene: 5. Germline V gives CDR1 MNHNY, CDR2 SVGAGI (reference sequence). In DNA form, the CDR3 reads TGTGCCAGCAGTTACTCCACTAGCGCGGGCTACGAGCAGTACTTC. This encodes CASSYSTSAGYEQYF.

This clonotype turned up a few times. The chain joins TRBV28 to TRBJ1-5; no definite D call. Trimming shortened V by 1 base and J by 4 bases, and 8 bases separated the two germline ends. The CDR3 is 14 residues long. Germline loops: CDR1 MDHEN, CDR2 SYDVKM. The DNA for the CDR3 is TGTGCCAGCAGTTTATTTTATCGAAATCAGCCCCAGCATTTT. Amino acid sequence: CASSLFYRNQPQHF.

The chain has TRBV6-2 or TRBV6-3 and TRBJ1-5; TRBD1 matches 8 bases. V was clipped by 5 bases and J by 3 bases; unmatched bases: 3. CDR3 length: 14 amino acids. Germline-derived CDR1 and CDR2 are MNHEY and SVGEGT. CDR3 bases: TGTGCCAGCAGTAGGACAGGGACCAATCAGCCCCAGCATTTT. This encodes CASSRTGTNQPQHF.

A few counts support this clonotype. The chain combines TRBV30 with TRBJ2-2; unclear D gene. The CDR3 is 13 residues long. V was cut by 1 base and J by 5 bases, with 8 bases left in between. CDR1 and CDR2 from the germline V gene are GTSNPN and SVGIG (reference sequence). The DNA for the CDR3 is TGTGCCTGGAGTGGGGAAAGAACCGGGGAGCTGTTTTTT. This codes for CAWSGERTGELFF.

The table lists this clonotype with a few counts. V usage is TRBV18 and J usage is TRBJ2-1; D remains unclear. Germline V CDR1 and CDR2: KGHSH, LQKENI. Trimming took 1 base from V and 7 from J, leaving 5 bases between them. CDR3 length: 12 amino acids. This CDR3 reads CASSPRRNEQFF. DNA for the CDR3: TGTGCCAGCTCACCACGAAGAAATGAGCAGTTCTTC.

The gene calls are TRBV24-1 and TRBJ2-1; no reliable D call. The CDR3 loop spans 13 amino acids. Per the germline V gene, CDR1 is KGHDR and CDR2 is SFDVKD. V was clipped by 4 bases and J by 8 bases, with 11 bases between them. The CDR3 region has the DNA TGTGCCACCAGTGACAATCCGCGGTATGAGCAGTTCTTC. It translates to CATSDNPRYEQFF.

This clonotype was picked up many times. V and J are TRBV5-1 and TRBJ2-5, with 8 bases matching TRBD1. The ends lost 1 base at V and 3 bases at J; junction bases unmatched: 5. CDR1 is SGHRS, CDR2 YFSETQ, per germline. The CDR3 is 15 residues long. CDR3 region: CASSLSGGAEETQYF. The CDR3 DNA reads as TGCGCCAGCAGCTTGTCAGGGGGCGCGGAAGAGACCCAGTACTTC.

This clonotype has only a few counts. In nucleotides, the CDR3 is TGTGCCAGCAGCGAGGGGGTTGAGGTCACGCAGTATTTT. Protein product: CASSEGVEVTQYF. This sequence joins TRBV9 and TRBJ2-3; tentatively, D is TRBD1 (6 bases). Trimming left V 3 bases short and J 9 bases short, with 14 bases between. This CDR3 comprises 13 residues. Germline assignment: CDR1 SGDLS and CDR2 YYNGEE. Looking up the rest from reference TRBV9 and TRBJ2-3 gives the full variable domain: DSGVTQTPKHLITATGQRVTLRCSPRSGDLSVYWYQQSLDQGLQFLIQYYNGEERAKGNILERFSAQQFPDLHSELNLSSLELGDSALYFCASSEGVEVTQYFGPGTRLTVL.

This clonotype was observed many times. The CDR3 nucleotides read TGTGCCAGCTCACCGGCGGGCAATGAGCAGTTCTTC. Amino acids: CASSPAGNEQFF. The chain couples TRBV18 to TRBJ2-1; possibly TRBD2 for D (5 bases). The CDR3 covers 12 residues. V was shortened by 3 bases and J by 6 bases, with 6 bases between the two germline ends. Per germline, CDR1 KGHSH and CDR2 LQKENI.

This clonotype has just a few counts. This chain connects TRBV11-2 to TRBJ2-1, with D perhaps matching TRBD1 or TRBD2 (6 bases each). V dropped 3 bases and J dropped 8 bases, with 26 bases sitting between them. The CDR3 totals 18 residues. Germline-derived CDR1 and CDR2 are SGHAT and FQNNGV. CDR3 protein: CASSFGVGGTRRSDEQFF. The CDR3 DNA reads as TGTGCCAGCAGCTTTGGGGTGGGGGGCACGAGGAGGAGCGATGAGCAGTTCTTC.